This note documents a single T cell receptor (beta chain) sequence. Its recognized antigen is unknown. The input lacks base qualities; no much larger clone sits a single base away. The trial excluded patients who had a history of autoimmune disease or who were on systemic immunosuppression. Peripheral blood for TCR sequencing was collected from all dose cohorts at baseline, on cycle 4 day 1, and on cycle 7 day 1. The samples were drawn from a first-in-human, open-label, multicenter phase I dose-escalation trial of ivuxolimab. Adults with locally advanced or metastatic head and neck squamous cell, hepatocellular, melanoma or renal cell carcinoma were enrolled in the trial. Before TCR sequencing, CD4+ T cells and CD8+ T cells from peripheral blood were sorted into separate populations. This sample stems from a study of OX40 agonist ivuxolimab in advanced cancers. As for the study more broadly: Ivuxolimab, which targeted the costimulatory receptor OX40 (CD134), was an agonistic, fully human IgG2 monoclonal antibody. In the dose-escalation cohort, around four fifths of patients were male, and the mean age was around 65 years with a range of about 20 to 80. Of the roughly 50 dose-escalation patients, hepatocellular carcinoma was present in 19, melanoma in around 15, renal cell carcinoma in 9 and head and neck cancer in 9. The paper describes the monotherapy dose-escalation part (N of about 55 patients) of the phase I trial of ivuxolimab. Prior anti-PD-1, anti-PD-L1 or anti-CTLA-4 therapy was permitted, and checkpoint inhibitors had been received by under 50% of dose-escalation patients. Partial responses occurred in three dose-escalation patients: two with cutaneous melanoma and one with hepatocellular carcinoma. Intravenous ivuxolimab was administered to patients every 2 weeks at six dose levels: 0.01, 0.1, 0.3, 1.5, 3 and 10 mg/kg. The purpose of peripheral TCRbeta sequencing was to test whether ivuxolimab changed TCR sequence diversity and led to clonal T-cell expansion.

The investigation overall reported the following: Clonal expansion of both CD4+ and CD8+ blood T cells was observed from baseline to week 6 at doses 0.1 to 3.0 mg/kg. After ivuxolimab, expanded clones were on average more numerous among CD8+ T cells than among CD4+ T cells. In the 0.1-3.0 mg/kg groups, partial responders had among the lowest normalized peripheral clonal expansion, particularly in CD8+ T cells. Which antigens the clonally expanded peripheral T cells were specific for was not determined. Low levels of normalized T-cell clonal expansion were also seen in some nonresponding patients.

To sequence the TCRbeta CDR3 region, genomic DNA was isolated from the sorted cells. TCRbeta CDR3 regions were sequenced using the immunoSEQ Assay. TCRdb carries this immuneACCESS record with in-frame sequences only. Its versions omit some clonotypes, under half of them owing to an unresolved V gene in the studies checked, with the rest unexplained. Across this sample there are roughly 80,000 clones, with just under 85% seen only once. 1.5% to 2% of the sample is taken by the ten largest. The source material was CD4+ or CD8+ T cells sorted from blood, sampled in a trial of the OX40 agonist ivuxolimab. The TCR sequence derives from an adult with an advanced solid tumor such as melanoma, head and neck, liver or kidney cancer.

The bases are TGTGCCAGCAGTGGGACTAGCGGGAACCCCTACAATGAGCAGTTCTTC. This is translated as CASSGTSGNPYNEQFF. Here the chain combines TRBV28 and TRBJ2-1; TRBD2 fits 13 bases in the junction. Taken from cysteine to phenylalanine, the CDR3 has 16 residues. This entry keeps only the CDR3 DNA: 48 bases, framed from base 1. For this chain, trimming is 5 bases at the V end and 2 bases at the J end, and the number of junction bases without a gene match is 3. CDR1 MDHEN and CDR2 SYDVKM are derived from the germline V gene. The full variable domain, with segments outside the CDR3 supplied by the reference TRBV28 and TRBJ2-1 proteins, appears as DVKVTQSSRYLVKRTGEKVFLECVQDMDHENMFWYRQDPGLGLRLIYFSYDVKMKEKGDIPEGYSVSREKKERFSLILESASTNQTSMYLCASSGTSGNPYNEQFFGPGTRLTVL.